The 19 T cell receptor beta chains below were found in one sample sequenced in a study of graft-versus-host responses after intestinal transplantation. No antigen has been identified for these receptors. The table came from immunoSEQ multiplex PCR; TCRdb's copy has only in-frame clones and leaves some out. The profile covers approximately 89,000 clones, with 80% to 95% appearing a single time and roughly 0.15% taken by the ten largest. The sequencing used unstimulated CD4+ T cells sorted from spleen or lymph node cells, collected before intestinal transplant. These receptors all stem from a human donor who received an intestinal transplant.

The gene calls are TRBV5-4 and TRBJ2-3; D is perhaps TRBD2 (5 bases). The CDR3 spans 14 residues. Trimming cost V 0 bases and J 5 bases, with 10 bases left between them. Germline V gene lookup returns CDR1 SGHNT and CDR2 YYREEE (reference sequence). This chain's CDR3 is CASSLELVGDTQYF. The CDR3 DNA follows: TGTGCCAGCAGCTTGGAACTAGTGGGAGATACGCAGTATTTT.

The rearrangement joins TRBV5-1 to TRBJ2-5, with 12 bases aligning to TRBD2. Germline V CDR1 and CDR2: SGHRS, YFSETQ. The CDR3 has 16 amino acids. V shed 0 bases, J shed 5 bases, and the junction held 5 bases outside the gene matches. The CDR3 DNA is TGCGCCAGCAGCTTGGGTCTAGCGGGAGGGGTGGAGACCCAGTACTTC. Amino acids: CASSLGLAGGVETQYF. The full variable domain, its missing parts supplied by reference TRBV5-1 and TRBJ2-5, is KAGVTQTPRYLIKTRGQQVTLSCSPISGHRSVSWYQQTPGQGLQFLFEYFSETQRNKGNFPGRFSGRQFSNSRSEMNVSTLELGDSALYLCASSLGLAGGVETQYFGPGTRLLVL.

The chain employs TRBV13 and TRBJ2-1; D ambiguous. V lost 1 base, J lost 6 bases, and 13 bases lay in between. The CDR3 is made up of 15 amino acids. The V gene's germline CDR1 is PRHDT and CDR2 FYEKMQ (reference sequence). In DNA form, the CDR3 reads TGTGCCAGCAGCTTAGACCTAGTTCCTGGCAATGAGCAGTTCTTC. As protein: CASSLDLVPGNEQFF.

The V gene is TRBV7-2, the J gene TRBJ2-1; 9 nucleotides align to TRBD2. The CDR3 spans 12 residues. Germline assignment: CDR1 SGHTA and CDR2 FQGNSA. J was trimmed by 12 bases and V by 5 bases; bases with no gene match: 5. CDR3 in amino acids: CASSAAGGVQFF. DNA for the CDR3: TGTGCCAGCAGCGCAGCGGGGGGTGTGCAGTTCTTC.

The genes are TRBV4-1 and TRBJ2-2, with 12 bases aligning to TRBD2. The CDR3 spans 17 residues. Per germline, CDR1 MGHRA and CDR2 YSYEKL. With V trimmed by 0 bases and J by 7 bases, 6 bases remained unmatched. This chain's CDR3 is CASSQESLAGGGGELFF. DNA of the CDR3: TGCGCCAGCAGCCAAGAATCCCTAGCGGGAGGGGGCGGGGAGCTGTTTTTT.

V is TRBV5-4 and J is TRBJ2-1; perhaps TRBD2 as D (7 bases). This CDR3 is built from 13 residues. The germline CDR1 and CDR2 sequences are SGHNT and YYREEE (reference sequence). The V end was cut by 3 bases, the J end by 9 bases, with 13 bases between. The CDR3 loop reads CASSWGGRIEQFF. CDR3 nucleotides: TGTGCCAGCAGCTGGGGGGGGCGGATTGAGCAGTTCTTC.

Points on this clone: One end of the junction fails to match germline, which may point to a read error. The rearrangement links TRBV29-1 to TRBJ2-5; TRBD1 agrees at 8 bases. CDR1 SQVTM and CDR2 ANQGSEA come from the germline V gene. The CDR3 totals 12 residues. CDR3 DNA: TGCGGCGTGGGACAGGCACAAGAGACCCAGTACTTC. Amino acid sequence: CGVGQAQETQYF.

The chain links TRBV4-2 to TRBJ2-1, with D possibly matching TRBD2 (6 bases). The V gene lost 0 bases and the J gene lost 3 bases, with 18 bases spanning the gap. CDR1 is LGHNA, CDR2 YNFKEQ, per germline. CDR3 length equals 18 residues. Here the CDR3 DNA reads TGTGCCAGCAGCCAAGATCCCCCGCCGGGACTCCTCTACAATGAGCAGTTCTTC. Its translation is CASSQDPPPGLLYNEQFF.

This chain joins TRBV12-2 and TRBJ2-1; the listed D gene, TRBD2, was not tested against the DNA. TRBV12-2 is shown as a pseudogene. The CDR3 length is 15 residues. The DNA for the CDR3 is TGTGCAAGTCGCGAGAGCGGGCAAGTCTACAATGAGCAGTTCTTC. This sequence encodes CASRESGQVYNEQFF.

The rearrangement uses TRBV29-1 and TRBJ2-7, with 9 positions matching TRBD2. V dropped 6 bases and J dropped 4; count of bases not matched to a gene: 10. The CDR3 extends over 14 amino acids. Looked up from germline, CDR1 is SQVTM and CDR2 is ANQGSEA. As DNA, the CDR3 is TGCAGCGTCGCACCCCGACTAGCGGAATACGAGCAGTACTTC. It is translated as CSVAPRLAEYEQYF.

As DNA, the CDR3 is TGTGCCAGCAGCTTAGCTTTATCCCTAGAGACCCAGTACTTC. Translation gives CASSLALSLETQYF. V usage is TRBV7-2 and J usage is TRBJ2-5; D uncertain. The CDR3 is made up of 14 amino acids. Germline V gene sequence: CDR1 SGHTA, CDR2 FQGNSA. V gave up 0 bases and J gave up 4 bases, with 9 bases separating them.

This chain joins TRBV30 and TRBJ2-3; maybe TRBD2 (6 bases). The ends were cut back, 4 bases at V and 7 bases at J, with 9 bases in the middle. Per the germline V gene, CDR1 is GTSNPN and CDR2 is SVGIG (reference sequence). This CDR3 has 11 residues. CDR3 amino acids: CAWNRDYTQYF. The CDR3 bases are TGTGCCTGGAACCGGGACTATACGCAGTATTTT.

This rearrangement joins TRBV7-9 to TRBJ1-4; D call uncertain. The CDR3 runs to 13 residues. Germline CDR1 is SEHNR and CDR2 is FQNEAQ (reference sequence). Trimming stripped 7 bases from V and 8 bases from J, with 14 bases between. The CDR3 nucleotides read TGTGCCAGCACCACTCAGCAGCGCGAAAAACTGTTTTTT. Protein product: CASTTQQREKLFF.

V usage is TRBV18 and J usage is TRBJ1-1, with 9 bases fitting TRBD1. V was pared by 3 bases and J by 4 bases, with 6 bases of the junction left unmatched. Germline CDR1 and CDR2: KGHSH and LQKENI. CDR3 length: 15 amino acids. CDR3 in amino acids: CASSPIAGQGTEAFF. The CDR3 DNA reads as TGTGCCAGCTCACCGATCGCGGGACAGGGCACTGAAGCTTTCTTT.

This chain joins TRBV30 and TRBJ2-2; D is undetermined. Looked up from germline, CDR1 is GTSNPN and CDR2 is SVGIG (reference sequence). The CDR3 consists of 15 residues. V was trimmed by 0 bases and J by 0 bases, leaving 8 bases between them. The CDR3 DNA is TGTGCCTGGAGTGTACTTACGGCGAACACCGGGGAGCTGTTTTTT. This translates into CAWSVLTANTGELFF.

The chain uses TRBV12-5 and TRBJ2-7, with a weak D call TRBD2 (6 bases). Germline assignment: CDR1 LGHNT and CDR2 FRNRAP. V was cut by 0 bases and J by 6 bases, with 15 bases left in between. The CDR3 covers 15 residues. Here the CDR3 reads CASGLVLARGFEQYF. DNA of the CDR3: TGTGCTAGTGGTTTGGTACTCGCTCGGGGGTTCGAGCAGTACTTC. The entire variable domain, with the rest obtained from reference TRBV12-5 and TRBJ2-7, is as follows: DARVTQTPRHKVTEMGQEVTMRCQPILGHNTVFWYRQTMMQGLELLAYFRNRAPLDDSGMPKDRFSAEMPDATLATLKIQPSEPRDSAVYFCASGLVLARGFEQYFGPGTRLTVT.

V usage is TRBV29-1 and J usage is TRBJ2-3, with D perhaps matching TRBD2 (6 bases). CDR3 size: 14 residues. Trimming took 4 bases from V and 2 from J, leaving 13 bases between them. Looked up from germline, CDR1 is SQVTM and CDR2 is ANQGSEA. This CDR3 is CSVAGLILTDTQYF. Written as DNA, the CDR3 is TGCAGCGTTGCGGGACTCATCCTCACAGATACGCAGTATTTT.

The genes are TRBV10-3 and TRBJ1-1; D is possibly TRBD1 (5 bases). Deletions cut 3 bases from V and 2 bases from J, with 10 bases between. This CDR3 is 14 amino acids long. Germline CDR1 is ENHRY and CDR2 is SYGVKD. The CDR3 is CAISDSDRNTEAFF. The CDR3 DNA reads as TGTGCCATCAGTGATTCCGACAGAAACACTGAAGCTTTCTTT.

The rearrangement uses TRBV27 and TRBJ2-3, with D tentatively TRBD1 (6 bases). CDR1 MNHEY and CDR2 SMNVEV come from the germline V gene (reference sequence). Trimming shortened V by 5 bases and J by 3 bases, and 15 bases separated the two germline ends. CDR3 length: 15 residues. CDR3 amino acids: CASSQGQWGTDTQYF. The CDR3 bases are TGTGCCAGCAGTCAAGGACAGTGGGGGACAGATACGCAGTATTTT.